There are a few counts of the clone carrying this TCR beta chain. This CDR3 is 14 amino acids long. Germline V gene data show CDR1 as SGHNT and CDR2 as YYREEE (reference sequence). Trimming removed 1 base at V and 0 bases at J, with 8 bases between. This specimen belongs to a study of early T cells in non-severe SARS-CoV-2 infection. Study overall: Sequencing targeted bulk RNA from unsorted whole blood, leaving chains unpaired.

Each CDR3 protein gets one entry after TCRdb re-called the 5' RACE reads with MiXCR. Here the sample spans under 70,000 distinct CDR3 sequences, 15% being singletons. This material consisted of whole blood, taken at baseline. The origin of this receptor is an adult who was a healthcare worker with PCR-confirmed SARS-CoV-2 infection or an uninfected control (not recorded which). The genes are TRBV5-4 and TRBJ2-7; tentatively, D is TRBD1 (6 bases). CDR3 amino acids: CASSLRDNSYEQYF. CDR3 coding DNA: TGTGCCAGCAGCTTGCGGGACAACTCCTACGAGCAGTACTTC.